This T cell receptor beta chain was found in a study of OX40 agonist ivuxolimab in advanced cancers. Sequencing was performed with immunoSEQ multiplex PCR; in TCRdb, only in-frame clones are kept and a portion is missing. The sample records about 84,000 clones, approximately 88% being singletons. J was trimmed by 3 bases and V by 4 bases; bases with no gene match: 2. This CDR3 has 14 residues. Germline V CDR1 and CDR2: MDHEN, SYDVKM. This sequence joins TRBV28 and TRBJ2-5; 10 bases are a match to TRBD1. This clonotype was obtained from an adult with an advanced solid tumor such as melanoma, head and neck, liver or kidney cancer. Here the sequenced sample was CD4+ or CD8+ T cells sorted from blood, taken in a trial of the OX40 agonist ivuxolimab. DNA for the CDR3: TGTGCCAGCAGTTCCGGGACAGGGGAAGAGACCCAGTACTTC. Translated, it gives CASSSGTGEETQYF.